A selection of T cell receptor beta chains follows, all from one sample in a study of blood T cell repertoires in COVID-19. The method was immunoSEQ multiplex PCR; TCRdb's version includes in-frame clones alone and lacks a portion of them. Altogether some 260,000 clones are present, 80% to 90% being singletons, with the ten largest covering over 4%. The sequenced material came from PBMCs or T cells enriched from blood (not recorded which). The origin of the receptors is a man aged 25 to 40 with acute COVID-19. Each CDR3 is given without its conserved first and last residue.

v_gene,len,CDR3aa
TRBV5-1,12,ASSLGVRGSEAF
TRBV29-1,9,SVEVLFSGF
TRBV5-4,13,ASSLLAEGYNEQF
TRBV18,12,ASSPQGLGQPQH
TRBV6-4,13,ASSHMDSGRLGYT
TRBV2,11,ASSPGQIFEAF
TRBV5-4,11,ASSLGAGETQY
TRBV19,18,ASSIRSGGGKIVRNQPQH
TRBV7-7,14,ASRPIAGGLGNEQF
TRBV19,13,ASSIIGTGGTEAF
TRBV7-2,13,ASSARQGYNSPLH
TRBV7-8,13,ASSPRTGTNTEAF
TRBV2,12,ASSEARTGVEQF
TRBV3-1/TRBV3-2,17,ASSQAIVLAGDYQETQY
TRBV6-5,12,ASRAHTSDNEQF
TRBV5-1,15,ASSPTIAGGSYNEQF
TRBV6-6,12,ASRDYRPMNEQF
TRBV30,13,AWSEQGAPNYGYT
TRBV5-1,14,ASSVYAGTVNTEAF
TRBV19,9,ASSLENEQF
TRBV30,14,AWSKPGTSIQETQY
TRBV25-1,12,ASSEGGAVGGYT